Below, 22 T cell receptor beta chains from the same sample are listed, as sequenced in a study of shared clonotypes between healthy human individuals. TCRdb keeps only in-frame clones here, not all; method: immunoSEQ multiplex PCR. This sample has about 640,000 clones, with roughly 70% found just once. The specimen sequenced was memory CD4+ T cells sorted from blood. Subset denoted: CD45RA-negative fraction. Receptor source: a woman aged 30 to 39 in good health.

The chain links TRBV5-8 to TRBJ1-5; 7 positions match TRBD1. The CDR3 loop spans 15 amino acids. Germline lookup yields CDR1 SGHTS and CDR2 YDEGEE. Trimming took 3 bases from V and 5 from J; bases not matched to a gene: 8. CDR3 DNA: TGTGCCAGCAGCTACACAGGGGTTGGGGATCAGCCCCAGCATTTT. Translation: CASSYTGVGDQPQHF.

The rearrangement uses TRBV4-1 and TRBJ2-1, with 10 bases lining up with TRBD2. Germline lookup yields CDR1 MGHRA and CDR2 YSYEKL. The V and J ends lost 4 bases and 9 bases, in that order; junction bases with no gene match: 9. This CDR3 comprises 15 residues. The CDR3 DNA sequence: TGCGCCAGCAGCCGAGAAGCGGGAGGGCCTCTTGAGCAGTTCTTC. Translated, it gives CASSREAGGPLEQFF.

The gene calls are TRBV6-6 and TRBJ2-2, with TRBD1 matching 9 bases. Germline-derived CDR1 and CDR2 are MNHNY and SVGAGI (reference sequence). The J segment lost 5 bases and the V segment lost 2 bases, leaving 6 bases of the junction unmatched. This CDR3 has 16 residues. Here the CDR3 reads CASSYGTGTGTGELFF. The CDR3 DNA reads TGTGCCAGCAGTTACGGGACAGGGACTGGAACCGGGGAGCTGTTTTTT.

The J gene is TRBJ1-2, the V gene TRBV6-1; D unclear. The CDR3 is 12 amino acids. V lost 5 bases and J 3 bases, leaving 7 bases between the germline ends. Germline V lookup: CDR1 MNHNS, CDR2 SASEGT. CDR3 residues: CASSQDYYGYTF. CDR3 nucleotides: TGTGCCAGCAGTCAGGATTACTATGGCTACACCTTC.

J is TRBJ2-1 and V is TRBV5-4; D assignment may be TRBD1 or TRBD2 (6 bases each). V gave up 4 bases and J gave up 7 bases, with 18 bases separating them. This CDR3 region has 15 residues. Germline CDR1 and CDR2: SGHNT and YYREEE (reference sequence). The CDR3 is CASSPAFGGLNEQFF. In DNA, the CDR3 is TGTGCCAGCAGCCCGGCTTTCGGGGGCCTTAATGAGCAGTTCTTC.

The chain combines TRBV6-1 with TRBJ2-7; TRBD2 might be the D (5 bases). The CDR3 extends over 14 amino acids. Germline V gene data show CDR1 as MNHNS and CDR2 as SASEGT. V was clipped by 4 bases and J by 0 bases, with 10 bases between them. DNA for the CDR3: TGTGCCAGCAGTGTTGGACTGAACTCCTACGAGCAGTACTTC. It translates to CASSVGLNSYEQYF.

This clone was counted once. This chain links TRBV4-2 with TRBJ2-7; 13 bases agree with TRBD2. This CDR3 spans 15 amino acids. The V gene's germline CDR1 is LGHNA and CDR2 YNFKEQ. Trimming cost V 7 bases and J 1 base; bases outside gene matches: 4. CDR3 sequence: CASNKGLAGSYEQYF. For the CDR3, the DNA is TGTGCCAGCAACAAGGGACTAGCGGGATCCTACGAGCAGTACTTC.

The chain is built from TRBV7-3 and TRBJ2-6; D unclear. The V end lost 1 base, the J end lost 2 bases, and 6 bases lay between the germline ends. Germline V gene lookup returns CDR1 SGHTA and CDR2 FQGTGA. The CDR3 contains 15 residues. CDR3 nucleotide sequence: TGTGCCAGCAGCTTAAATGGGGCTGGGGCCAACGTCCTGACTTTC. Translation gives CASSLNGAGANVLTF.

The CDR3 sequence: CASSQTLGRAAETQYF. The DNA of the CDR3 is TGTGCCAGCAGCCAAACCCTTGGCAGGGCCGCAGAGACCCAGTACTTC. The chain has TRBV4-2 and TRBJ2-5; the D gene is possibly TRBD1 (5 bases). This CDR3 contains 16 residues. The V gene's germline CDR1 is LGHNA and CDR2 YNFKEQ. Trimming shortened V by 2 bases and J by 4 bases, and 17 bases separated the two germline ends.

The rearrangement links TRBV10-3 to TRBJ2-7; 10 nucleotides align to TRBD1. Trimming cost V 6 bases and J 5 bases; bases outside gene matches: 7. The CDR3 is 14 residues long. CDR1 and CDR2 (germline): ENHRY, SYGVKD. In DNA, the CDR3 is TGTGCCATCAGCCCCGGGACAGGGGCCGACGAGCAGTACTTC. Its protein product is CAISPGTGADEQYF.

In its sample, this clone was seen a few times. The chain links TRBV27 to TRBJ1-2; 7 nucleotides match TRBD1. Germline V gene data show CDR1 as MNHEY and CDR2 as SMNVEV (reference sequence). The CDR3 sequence is 14 residues long. With 4 bases clipped from V and 4 bases from J, the junction kept 6 bases outside the gene matches. CDR3 loop: CASSSRQGSYGYTF. The CDR3, as DNA: TGTGCCAGCAGTTCCCGACAGGGATCCTATGGCTACACCTTC.

This clone has just one count. This rearrangement joins TRBV27 to TRBJ2-3; TRBD2 might be the D (6 bases). CDR1 is MNHEY and CDR2 is SMNVEV in the germline V gene (reference sequence). The V and J ends lost 0 bases and 6 bases respectively, with 13 bases between them. The CDR3 is 15 residues long. CDR3 DNA: TGTGCCAGCAGTTTATCTAGCGGTGGTTTTGATACGCAGTATTTT. As protein: CASSLSSGGFDTQYF.

The chain employs TRBV15 and TRBJ2-7; D uncertain. Trimming pared 1 base from V and 0 bases from J, leaving 7 bases between. Germline V gene lookup returns CDR1 LNHNV and CDR2 YYDKDF (reference sequence). The length of the CDR3 is 14 residues. This CDR3 is CATSRGHSSYEQYF. The CDR3 bases are TGTGCCACCAGCAGAGGTCATAGCTCCTACGAGCAGTACTTC.

The J gene is TRBJ2-7, the V gene TRBV10-3; a weak D match, TRBD2 (6 bases). The CDR3 is 14 residues long. V gave up 5 bases and J gave up 7 bases, with 18 bases separating them. CDR1 is ENHRY and CDR2 is SYGVKD in the germline V gene. The CDR3 nucleotides are TGTGCCATCAGTTCGTCAGGGAGGCCCGGGGAGCAGTACTTC. This sequence encodes CAISSSGRPGEQYF.

V is TRBV2 and J is TRBJ2-7; 14 bases fit TRBD2. Germline CDR1 SNHLY, CDR2 FYNNEI. The CDR3 consists of 18 residues. Trimming at V came to 7 bases and at J to 2 bases, leaving 13 bases not matched to a gene. The CDR3 DNA sequence: TGTGCCAGCACGAGCAAGGGACTAGCGGGAGTTTACCCCTACGAGCAGTACTTC. It yields the protein CASTSKGLAGVYPYEQYF.

The chain employs TRBV5-1 and TRBJ2-2; no firm D call. This CDR3 is 15 amino acids long. Germline assignment: CDR1 SGHRS and CDR2 YFSETQ. V lost 4 bases, J lost 5 bases, and 15 bases lay in between. CDR3 loop: CASSDVGPMTGELFF. The CDR3 DNA follows: TGCGCCAGCAGCGATGTGGGCCCGATGACCGGGGAGCTGTTTTTT.

V and J are TRBV20-1 and TRBJ2-3; no reliable D call. The germline V gene encodes CDR1 DFQATT and CDR2 SNEGSKA (reference sequence). This CDR3 spans 11 amino acids. The germline V and J ends were trimmed by 5 bases and 5 bases, with 8 bases remaining between them. This CDR3 reads CSAPKVDTQYF. The CDR3 nucleotides read TGCAGTGCTCCTAAAGTAGATACGCAGTATTTT.

This clone was seen more than once but under ten times. This chain joins TRBV28 and TRBJ1-5; D remains ambiguous. Germline CDR1 MDHEN, CDR2 SYDVKM. Trimming stripped 4 bases from V and 2 bases from J, with 12 bases between. The CDR3 runs to 15 residues. Here the CDR3 reads CASSSVGSGNQPQHF. CDR3 DNA sequence: TGTGCCAGCAGTTCCGTAGGGTCGGGCAATCAGCCCCAGCATTTT.

This clone came up many times. The chain carries TRBV5-1 and TRBJ2-6; tentative D call: TRBD2 (6 bases). CDR1 SGHRS and CDR2 YFSETQ come from the germline V gene. The CDR3 extends over 18 amino acids. Trimming stripped 7 bases from V and 2 bases from J, with 22 bases between. The CDR3 is CASSPMPGGPTGANVLTF. CDR3 nucleotide sequence: TGCGCCAGCTCCCCAATGCCCGGGGGTCCCACTGGGGCCAACGTCCTGACTTTC. The full variable domain, its missing parts supplied by reference TRBV5-1 and TRBJ2-6, is KAGVTQTPRYLIKTRGQQVTLSCSPISGHRSVSWYQQTPGQGLQFLFEYFSETQRNKGNFPGRFSGRQFSNSRSEMNVSTLELGDSALYLCASSPMPGGPTGANVLTFGAGSRLTVL.

The chain is built from TRBV7-6 and TRBJ2-2, with 11 bases identical to TRBD2. Per germline, CDR1 SGHVS and CDR2 FNYEAQ. The V gene end was trimmed by 5 bases and the J gene end by 3 bases; junction bases not matched to a gene: 5. The length of the CDR3 is 16 residues. The CDR3 protein is CASSVTSGSDTGELFF. The CDR3 bases are TGTGCCAGCAGCGTTACTAGCGGGAGTGACACCGGGGAGCTGTTTTTT.

The chain links TRBV7-2 to TRBJ2-5, with 11 bases matching TRBD2. The ends lost 1 base at V and 0 bases at J; junction bases unmatched: 7. Germline-derived CDR1 and CDR2 are SGHTA and FQGNSA. The CDR3 is made up of 18 amino acids. CDR3 in amino acids: CASSLELAGGLYQETQYF. Written as DNA, the CDR3 is TGTGCCAGCAGCTTAGAGCTAGCGGGAGGTCTGTACCAAGAGACCCAGTACTTC.

This chain uses TRBV7-9 with TRBJ1-4, with 10 nucleotides matching TRBD1. Germline-derived CDR1 and CDR2 are SEHNR and FQNEAQ (reference sequence). The CDR3 runs 14 residues. The trim removed 6 bases at V and 8 bases at J, leaving 6 bases unmatched. CDR3 nucleotide sequence: TGTGCCAGCAGGGCGACAGGGGGCGGGGAAAAACTGTTTTTT. It yields the protein CASRATGGGEKLFF.